This passage covers 9 T cell receptor beta chains from one sample sequenced in a study of monozygotic twins with inflammatory bowel disease. TCRdb re-called the 5' RACE reads; every CDR3 protein appears as one record, without DNA. The table counts some 190,000 distinct CDR3 sequences; roughly 7.1% lies in the top ten. Sequenced input: blood. Receptors were obtained from a human donor with ulcerative colitis or Crohn's disease, or a healthy co-twin of an affected twin (not recorded which).

The genes are TRBV6-5 and TRBJ2-3; TCRdb's assignment of TRBD2 cannot be checked, as there is no DNA. In germline, CDR1 is MNHEY, CDR2 SVGAGI. The CDR3 runs to 16 residues. CDR3 region: CASQLRSGRNTDTQYF.

The rearrangement links TRBV7-2 to TRBJ2-1; TCRdb indicates TRBD2, and absent DNA this call remains unverified. CDR1 is SGHTA and CDR2 is FQGNSA in the germline V gene. This CDR3 contains 16 residues. CDR3: CASSFESGRAYNEQFF.

V is TRBV20-1 and J is TRBJ2-1; TCRdb lists TRBD1, though no DNA is available to test this call. Germline loops: CDR1 DFQATT, CDR2 SNEGSKA (reference sequence). The CDR3 is 16 amino acids. The CDR3 spells CSAKVTAGAGFNEQFF.

The V gene is TRBV3-1, the J gene TRBJ2-5; there is no DNA to check the TCRdb D call of TRBD1. Looked up from germline, CDR1 is LGHDT and CDR2 is YNNKEL (reference sequence). The CDR3 runs to 15 residues. CDR3 residues: CASSLQGWAQETQYF.

The chain recombines TRBV29-1 with TRBJ2-3; TCRdb names TRBD2, which stays unverified in the absence of DNA. The length of the CDR3 is 12 residues. Germline CDR1 and CDR2: SQVTM and ANQGSEA. The CDR3: CSVGVLWDTQYF.

CDR3: CASSPLTGLNTEAFF. The chain employs TRBV5-1 and TRBJ1-1; TCRdb's D call of TRBD1 is untestable without DNA. The germline V gene has CDR1 SGHRS and CDR2 YFSETQ. CDR3 size: 15 residues.

The V and J genes are TRBV6-1 and TRBJ2-3; TCRdb returns TRBD2, unconfirmable since there is no DNA. CDR3 length equals 13 residues. Germline V gene lookup returns CDR1 MNHNS and CDR2 SASEGT. CDR3 loop: CASSEGRTGTQYF.

J is TRBJ1-5 and V is TRBV4-1. The CDR3 consists of 13 residues. CDR1 and CDR2 from the germline V gene are MGHRA and YSYEKL. This chain's CDR3 is CASSQDPPQPQHF.

The chain recombines TRBV11-2 with TRBJ2-7; TCRdb indicates TRBD2, and absent DNA this call remains unverified. The CDR3 covers 17 residues. The V gene's germline CDR1 is SGHAT and CDR2 FQNNGV. The CDR3 protein is CASSLDWTSGTLDEQYF.